These 22 T cell receptor beta chains originate from one sample sequenced in a study of blood T cells in healthy people across ages (dated by TCRdb to the mid-2010s). Library method: 5' RACE. This sample was sequenced with an Illumina HiSeq 2500. A second 7 to 11 cycle PCR used a sample-barcoded 5' primer and a J-beta primer mix. TCRdb trimmed public reads at Q25 via fastp, called clones via MiXCR and kept in-frame beta chains. Identical CDR3 proteins give one entry, which carries the most common genes and DNA. In this sample the table shows 600,000 to 900,000 distinct CDR3 sequences, roughly 25% of which occur a single time. The ten most abundant clones make up 3% of the sample. These sequences were also reported in another study, on T cells of mothers and their children.

Sample: blood. These TCRs come from a boy under 18 in good health.

This clonotype was recorded a few times. The chain links TRBV6-5 to TRBJ1-1; unclear D gene. Germline CDR1 reads MNHEY; CDR2 reads SVGAGI. The CDR3 sequence is 13 residues long. The ends were cut back, 5 bases at V and 5 bases at J, with 12 bases in the middle. In nucleotides, the CDR3 is TGTGCCAGCAGTCTCTTTATCGGGACTGAAGCTTTCTTT. It encodes CASSLFIGTEAFF.

There are a few counts of this clonotype. At one end, the junction sequence differs from germline, possibly due to a read error. The chain combines TRBV5-1 with TRBJ2-3, with D possibly being TRBD1 or TRBD2 (5 bases each). The germline V gene has CDR1 SGHRS and CDR2 YFSETQ. The CDR3 length is 14 residues. This CDR3 reads CASSFSGSSDTQYF. CDR3 in DNA: TGCGCTAGCAGCTTTTCAGGGAGTTCAGATACGCAGTATTTT.

CDR3 in amino acids: CASSPDIRRQGYTF. DNA of the CDR3: TGTGCCAGCAGCCCTGACATTCGACGGCAAGGCTACACCTTC. This chain connects TRBV5-5 to TRBJ1-2; no definite D call. CDR1 and CDR2 (germline): SGHKS, YYEKEE (reference sequence). The CDR3 contains 14 residues. V was trimmed by 4 bases and J by 8 bases, leaving 18 bases between them.

V gene TRBV20-1 combines with J gene TRBJ1-1, with 8 bases identical to TRBD1. The junction had 8 bases not matched to a gene; V was cut back by 1 base and J by 1 base. There are 16 residues in the CDR3. The germline V gene has CDR1 DFQATT and CDR2 SNEGSKA (reference sequence). This CDR3 reads CSARVAGTGANTEAFF. CDR3 sequence (DNA): TGCAGTGCTAGAGTCGCGGGGACAGGCGCGAACACTGAAGCTTTCTTT.

The chain links TRBV7-9 to TRBJ2-7, with 7 bases that match TRBD1. The CDR3 contains 15 residues. Trimming cost V 4 bases and J 2 bases; bases outside gene matches: 8. Germline lookup yields CDR1 SEHNR and CDR2 FQNEAQ (reference sequence). CDR3: CASSSRGQRTYEQYF. The CDR3 DNA reads TGTGCCAGCAGCTCCAGGGGACAGCGGACCTACGAGCAGTACTTC.

This clonotype was detected many times. The DNA for the CDR3 is TGTGCCAGCAGTTTGGCCACCCGCTCTGGGGCCAACGTCCTGACTTTC. Amino acid sequence: CASSLATRSGANVLTF. This chain joins TRBV12-3 or TRBV12-4 and TRBJ2-6; no firm D call. Trimming removed 3 bases at V and 0 bases at J, with 9 bases between. The length of the CDR3 is 16 residues.

This clonotype was detected only a few times. The chain has TRBV7-9 and TRBJ2-1; the match to TRBD2 covers 8 bases. Looked up from germline, CDR1 is SEHNR and CDR2 is FQNEAQ (reference sequence). The V segment lost 5 bases and the J segment 9 bases; nucleotides outside the gene matches: 9. This CDR3 region has 14 residues. For the CDR3, the DNA is TGTGCCAGCAGCGCCCCAGGGACTAGGAGTGAGCAGTTCTTC. It codes for CASSAPGTRSEQFF.

This clonotype was recorded a few times. The genes are TRBV7-6 and TRBJ2-5; 13 nucleotides agree with TRBD2. Near its end, the DNA agrees better with TRBJ2-7, so the J call may be wrong. This CDR3 is 16 amino acids long. The germline V gene has CDR1 SGHVS and CDR2 FNYEAQ. The CDR3 sequence: CASSTNPGLAGNEQYF. CDR3 bases: TGTGCCAGCAGCACTAATCCGGGACTAGCGGGGAACGAGCAGTACTTC.

The chain couples TRBV18 to TRBJ2-2; the match to TRBD1 covers 8 bases. V gave up 3 bases and J gave up 3 bases; unmatched junction bases: 6. The CDR3 consists of 16 residues. The germline gives CDR1 KGHSH, CDR2 LQKENI. This chain's CDR3 is CASSPRTGSDTGELFF. DNA for the CDR3: TGTGCCAGCTCACCCAGGACAGGGTCGGACACCGGGGAGCTGTTTTTT.

This clonotype was detected only a few times. The rearrangement uses TRBV5-5 and TRBJ2-2; D gene uncertain. The V and J ends lost 1 base and 6 bases respectively, with 10 bases between them. Germline-derived CDR1 and CDR2 are SGHKS and YYEKEE (reference sequence). This CDR3 has 14 residues. CDR3 bases: TGTGCCAGCAGCTTGAGGGATTATGCCGGGGAGCTGTTTTTT. Translating it yields CASSLRDYAGELFF.

This clonotype was seen more than once but under ten times. The chain is built from TRBV14 and TRBJ2-5; D not resolved. CDR3 length: 12 amino acids. CDR1 is SGHDN and CDR2 is FVKESK in the germline V gene. Trimming left V 4 bases short and J 0 bases short, with 3 bases between. The CDR3 is CASSRHQETQYF. The CDR3 nucleotides are TGTGCCAGCAGCCGACACCAAGAGACCCAGTACTTC.

This clonotype was counted between two and nine times. The chain has TRBV6-5 and TRBJ2-7, with 8 bases identical to TRBD1. The CDR3 sequence is 13 residues long. The germline CDR1 and CDR2 sequences are MNHEY and SVGAGI. V lost 8 bases, J lost 5 bases, and 8 bases stayed unmatched. The CDR3 DNA is TGTGCCAGCGGACAGGGTACTCTCGACGAGCAGTACTTC. Residues: CASGQGTLDEQYF.

The chain links TRBV5-1 to TRBJ2-5; tentative D call: TRBD2 (6 bases). The ends were cut back, 5 bases at V and 2 bases at J, with 16 bases in the middle. From germline, CDR1 is SGHRS and CDR2 YFSETQ. The CDR3 extends over 15 amino acids. CDR3 sequence: CASRPGTAIQETQYF. The CDR3 coding sequence is TGCGCCAGCAGGCCCGGGACTGCGATACAAGAGACCCAGTACTTC.

The DNA of the CDR3 is TGCGCCAGCACATTTTCGGGGGCCTATGGCTACACCTTC. This encodes CASTFSGAYGYTF. The chain joins TRBV5-1 to TRBJ1-2; a weak D match, TRBD1 (6 bases). CDR3 length: 13 residues. V dropped 6 bases and J dropped 4 bases, with 13 bases sitting between them. The germline CDR1 and CDR2 sequences are SGHRS and YFSETQ.

Many counts were recorded for this clonotype. The CDR3, as DNA: TGCGCCAGCAGCCAAGATTTTACAGGGGGTGAAAAACTGTTTTTT. Amino acid sequence: CASSQDFTGGEKLFF. The gene calls are TRBV4-1 and TRBJ1-4, with 8 bases fitting TRBD1. Trimming took 0 bases from V and 7 from J; bases not matched to a gene: 4. CDR1 and CDR2 from the germline V gene are MGHRA and YSYEKL. This CDR3 has 15 residues.

V and J are TRBV25-1 and TRBJ2-1; 7 nucleotides match TRBD2. Germline V gene sequence: CDR1 MGHDK, CDR2 SYGVNS. CDR3 size: 15 residues. The V and J ends lost 6 bases and 2 bases, in that order; junction bases with no gene match: 7. For the CDR3, the DNA is TGTGCCAGCAGGGGGGGGACCTCTACCTACAATGAGCAGTTCTTC. Translated, it gives CASRGGTSTYNEQFF.

The chain combines TRBV20-1 with TRBJ2-2; maybe TRBD2 (6 bases). Germline V gene lookup returns CDR1 DFQATT and CDR2 SNEGSKA (reference sequence). This CDR3 region has 15 residues. The V end was cut by 4 bases, the J end by 0 bases, with 12 bases between. The DNA of the CDR3 is TGCAGTGCTACCCTAGCGTGGACGAACACCGGGGAGCTGTTTTTT. Its protein product is CSATLAWTNTGELFF.

J is TRBJ2-5 and V is TRBV20-1; D perhaps matches TRBD1 (6 bases). CDR1 and CDR2 (germline): DFQATT, SNEGSKA (reference sequence). CDR3 length: 15 amino acids. Trimming removed 3 bases from V and 1 base from J, with 15 bases in between. CDR3 sequence: CSASEPTGPQETQYF. In DNA, the CDR3 is TGCAGTGCTAGCGAGCCTACAGGGCCCCAAGAGACCCAGTACTTC.

Notes on this clonotype: Here the CDR3 omits its conserved ending phenylalanine or tryptophan, so a read error is the likely source. The V gene is TRBV7-9, the J gene TRBJ2-1; D gene uncertain. The J call is uncertain, as TRBJ2-7 better fits the DNA end. The CDR3 sequence is 13 residues long. Germline-derived CDR1 and CDR2 are SEHNR and FQNEAQ (reference sequence). CDR3: CASSFSISYEQYL. The DNA of the CDR3 is TGTGCCAGCAGCTTTAGTATCTCCTACGAGCAGTACCTC.

This clonotype was detected a few times. This chain connects TRBV5-1 to TRBJ2-1; 7 nucleotides align to TRBD1. Germline V gives CDR1 SGHRS, CDR2 YFSETQ. CDR3 length: 15 residues. With 7 bases clipped from V and 2 bases from J, the junction kept 9 bases outside the gene matches. CDR3 sequence (DNA): TGCGCCAGCTCGTCCGGGACAGATACCTACAATGAGCAGTTCTTC. Translating gives CASSSGTDTYNEQFF.

The J gene is TRBJ2-7, the V gene TRBV7-9, with D perhaps matching TRBD2 (6 bases). This CDR3 region has 14 residues. Germline CDR1 and CDR2: SEHNR and FQNEAQ (reference sequence). Trimming took off 7 bases at V and 3 bases at J, with 16 bases between the two ends. In nucleotides, the CDR3 is TGTGCCAGCACCTCGGAAGGCGGGAACTACGAGCAGTACTTC. Encoded protein: CASTSEGGNYEQYF.

V usage is TRBV29-1 and J usage is TRBJ1-1, with D unresolved. This CDR3 is 15 amino acids long. Trimming took off 3 bases at V and 1 base at J, with 15 bases between the two ends. From germline, CDR1 is SQVTM and CDR2 ANQGSEA. CDR3 protein: CSVDSRIRANTEAFF. The CDR3 DNA reads TGCAGCGTTGACTCCAGAATACGGGCGAACACTGAAGCTTTCTTT.